This T cell receptor (beta chain) was documented in a study of long-term antiretroviral therapy in people with HIV. Study conclusions and caveats: ART adherence, viral resistance and therapy changes went unrecorded.

As regards this clone: No antigen is known for it.

Germline assignment: CDR1 SGHNT and CDR2 YYREEE (reference sequence). Trimming removed 7 bases from V and 2 bases from J, with 10 bases in between. CDR3 size: 12 residues. This was the immunoSEQ v3.0 assay at survey level. The protocol was immunoSEQ multiplex PCR, while the TCRdb copy is restricted to in-frame clones and leaves out a portion. The table shows 25,000 to 30,000 clones, with 80% to 90% occurring only once. This specimen consisted of unsorted PBMCs, obtained 3 years after starting antiretroviral therapy. The TCR was taken from a man aged 35-49 years with HIV. The rearrangement links TRBV5-4 to TRBJ2-7; D gene uncertain. In nucleotides, the CDR3 is TGTGCCAGCTCTCTGGGGACCTACGAGCAGTACTTC. Translated: CASSLGTYEQYF. The full variable domain, with the rest looked up from reference TRBV5-4 and TRBJ2-7, is ETGVTQSPTHLIKTRGQQVTLRCSSQSGHNTVSWYQQALGQGPQFIFQYYREEENGRGNFPPRFSGLQFPNYSSELNVNALELDDSALYLCASSLGTYEQYFGPGTRLTVT.